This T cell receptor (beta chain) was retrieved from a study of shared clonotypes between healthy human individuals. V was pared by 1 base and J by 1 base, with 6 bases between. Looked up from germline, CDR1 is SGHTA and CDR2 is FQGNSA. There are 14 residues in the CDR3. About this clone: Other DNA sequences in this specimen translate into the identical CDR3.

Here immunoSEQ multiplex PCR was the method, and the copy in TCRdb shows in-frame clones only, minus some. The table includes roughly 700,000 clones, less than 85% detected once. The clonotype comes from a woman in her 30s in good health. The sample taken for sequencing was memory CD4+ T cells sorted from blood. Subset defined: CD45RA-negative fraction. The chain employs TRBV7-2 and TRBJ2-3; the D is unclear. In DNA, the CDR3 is TGTGCCAGCAGCTTAGATTCGGGCACAGATACGCAGTATTTT. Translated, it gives CASSLDSGTDTQYF.